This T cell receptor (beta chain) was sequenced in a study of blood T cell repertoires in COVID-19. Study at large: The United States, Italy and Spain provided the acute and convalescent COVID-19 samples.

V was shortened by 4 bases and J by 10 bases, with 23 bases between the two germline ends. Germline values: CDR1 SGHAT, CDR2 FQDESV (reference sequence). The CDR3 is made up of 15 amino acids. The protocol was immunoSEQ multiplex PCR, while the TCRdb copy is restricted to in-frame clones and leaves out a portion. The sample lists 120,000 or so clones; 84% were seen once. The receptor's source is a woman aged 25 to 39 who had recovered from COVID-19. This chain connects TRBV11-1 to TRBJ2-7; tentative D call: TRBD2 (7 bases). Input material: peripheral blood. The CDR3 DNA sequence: TGTGCCAGCAGCTACGCCTCCGGGACAAGCGGGGATCAGTACTTC. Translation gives CASSYASGTSGDQYF. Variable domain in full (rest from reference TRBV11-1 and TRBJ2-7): EAEVAQSPRYKITEKSQAVAFWCDPISGHATLYWYRQILGQGPELLVQFQDESVVDDSQLPKDRFSAERLKGVDSTLKIQPAELGDSAMYLCASSYASGTSGDQYFGPGTRLTVT.